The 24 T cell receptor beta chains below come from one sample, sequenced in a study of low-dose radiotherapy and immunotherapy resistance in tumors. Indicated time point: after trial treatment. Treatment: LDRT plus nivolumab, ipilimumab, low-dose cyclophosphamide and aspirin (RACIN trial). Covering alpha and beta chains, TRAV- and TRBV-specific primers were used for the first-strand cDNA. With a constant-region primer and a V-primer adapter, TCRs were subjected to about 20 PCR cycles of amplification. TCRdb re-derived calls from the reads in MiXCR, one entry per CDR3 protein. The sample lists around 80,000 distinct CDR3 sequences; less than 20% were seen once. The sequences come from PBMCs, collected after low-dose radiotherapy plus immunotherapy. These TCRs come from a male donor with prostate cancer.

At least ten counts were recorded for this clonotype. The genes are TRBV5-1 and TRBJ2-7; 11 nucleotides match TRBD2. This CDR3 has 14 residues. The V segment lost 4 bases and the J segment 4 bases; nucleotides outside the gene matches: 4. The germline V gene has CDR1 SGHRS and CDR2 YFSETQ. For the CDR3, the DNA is TGCGCCAGCAGCACTAGCGGGAGAATGTACGAGCAGTACTTC. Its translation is CASSTSGRMYEQYF.

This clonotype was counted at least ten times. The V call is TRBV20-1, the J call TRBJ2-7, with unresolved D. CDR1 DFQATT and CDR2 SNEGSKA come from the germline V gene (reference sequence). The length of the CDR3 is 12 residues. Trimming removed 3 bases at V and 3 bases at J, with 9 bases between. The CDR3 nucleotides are TGCAGTGCTAGTACCCAGCTCTACGAGCAGTACTTC. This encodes CSASTQLYEQYF.

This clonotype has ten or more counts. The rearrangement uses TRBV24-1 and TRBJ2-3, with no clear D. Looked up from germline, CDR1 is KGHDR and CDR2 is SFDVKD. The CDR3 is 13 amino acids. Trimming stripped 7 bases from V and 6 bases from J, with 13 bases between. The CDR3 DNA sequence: TGTGCCACCAGGGCTGGAGATACTGATACGCAGTATTTT. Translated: CATRAGDTDTQYF.

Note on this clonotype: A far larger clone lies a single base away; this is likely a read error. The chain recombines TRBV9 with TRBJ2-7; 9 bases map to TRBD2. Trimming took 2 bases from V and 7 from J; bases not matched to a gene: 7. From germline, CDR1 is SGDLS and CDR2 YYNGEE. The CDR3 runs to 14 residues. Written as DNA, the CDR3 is TGTGCCAGCAGCGTGTTAGCGGGAGCCGATGAGCAGTACTTC. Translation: CASSVLAGADEQYF.

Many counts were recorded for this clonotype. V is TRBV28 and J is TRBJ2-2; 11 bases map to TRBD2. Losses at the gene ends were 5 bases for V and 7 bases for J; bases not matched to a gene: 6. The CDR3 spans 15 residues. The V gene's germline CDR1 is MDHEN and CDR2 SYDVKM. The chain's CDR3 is CASSRLSGRGGELFF. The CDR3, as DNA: TGTGCCAGCAGTCGCCTTAGCGGGAGGGGCGGGGAGCTGTTTTTT.

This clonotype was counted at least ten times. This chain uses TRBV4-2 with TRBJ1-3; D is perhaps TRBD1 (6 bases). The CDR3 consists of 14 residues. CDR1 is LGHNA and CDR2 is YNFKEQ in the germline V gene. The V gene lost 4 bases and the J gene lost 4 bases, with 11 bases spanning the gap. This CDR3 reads CASSPTGTGNTIYF. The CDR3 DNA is TGTGCCAGCAGCCCTACAGGGACGGGAAACACCATATATTTT.

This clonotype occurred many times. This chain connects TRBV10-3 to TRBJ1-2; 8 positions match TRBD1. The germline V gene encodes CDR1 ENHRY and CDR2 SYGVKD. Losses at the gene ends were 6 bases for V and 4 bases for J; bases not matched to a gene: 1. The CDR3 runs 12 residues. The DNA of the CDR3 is TGTGCCATCAGGGGGACAGGCTATGGCTACACCTTC. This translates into CAIRGTGYGYTF.

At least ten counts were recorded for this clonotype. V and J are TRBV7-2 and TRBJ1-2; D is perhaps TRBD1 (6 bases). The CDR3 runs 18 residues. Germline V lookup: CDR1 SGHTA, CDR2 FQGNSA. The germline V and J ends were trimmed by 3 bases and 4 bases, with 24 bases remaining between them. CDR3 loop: CASSFEGEKGPSLYGYTF. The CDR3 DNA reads TGTGCCAGCAGCTTCGAGGGGGAGAAAGGCCCTTCTCTCTATGGCTACACCTTC.

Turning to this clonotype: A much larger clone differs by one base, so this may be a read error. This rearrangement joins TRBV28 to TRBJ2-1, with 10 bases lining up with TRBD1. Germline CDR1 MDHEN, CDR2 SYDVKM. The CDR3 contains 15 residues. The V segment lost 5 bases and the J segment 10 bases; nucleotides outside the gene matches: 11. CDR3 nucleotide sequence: TGTGCCAGCAGTCCGGGACAGGGGAGCGAACGGGAGCAGTTCTTC. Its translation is CASSPGQGSEREQFF.

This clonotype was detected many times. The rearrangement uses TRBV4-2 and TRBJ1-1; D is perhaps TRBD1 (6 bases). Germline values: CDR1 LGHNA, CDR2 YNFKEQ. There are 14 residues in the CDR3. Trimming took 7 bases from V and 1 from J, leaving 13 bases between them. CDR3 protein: CASNLQGRNTEAFF. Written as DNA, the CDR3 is TGTGCCAGCAACCTACAGGGCAGGAACACTGAAGCTTTCTTT.

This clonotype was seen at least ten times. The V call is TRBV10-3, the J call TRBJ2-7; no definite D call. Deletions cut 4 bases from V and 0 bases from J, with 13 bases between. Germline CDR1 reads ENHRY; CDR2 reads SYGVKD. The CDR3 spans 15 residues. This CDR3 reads CAISGTAALSYEQYF. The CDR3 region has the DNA TGTGCCATCAGTGGGACCGCGGCCCTCTCCTACGAGCAGTACTTC.

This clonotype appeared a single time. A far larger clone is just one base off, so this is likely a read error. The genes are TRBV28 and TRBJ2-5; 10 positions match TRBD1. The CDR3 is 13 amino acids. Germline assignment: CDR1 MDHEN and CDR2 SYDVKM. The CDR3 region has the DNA TGCGAAGCTCGGGACAGGGGCCTGGGTGAGCAGTACTTC. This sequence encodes CEARDRGLGEQYF.

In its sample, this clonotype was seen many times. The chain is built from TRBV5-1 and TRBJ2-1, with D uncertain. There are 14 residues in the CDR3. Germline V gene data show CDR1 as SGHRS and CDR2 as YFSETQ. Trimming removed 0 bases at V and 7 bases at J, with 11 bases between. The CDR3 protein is CASSLAAVPNEQFF. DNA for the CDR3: TGCGCCAGCAGCTTGGCTGCGGTTCCGAATGAGCAGTTCTTC. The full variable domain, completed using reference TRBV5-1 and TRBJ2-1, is KAGVTQTPRYLIKTRGQQVTLSCSPISGHRSVSWYQQTPGQGLQFLFEYFSETQRNKGNFPGRFSGRQFSNSRSEMNVSTLELGDSALYLCASSLAAVPNEQFFGPGTRLTVL.

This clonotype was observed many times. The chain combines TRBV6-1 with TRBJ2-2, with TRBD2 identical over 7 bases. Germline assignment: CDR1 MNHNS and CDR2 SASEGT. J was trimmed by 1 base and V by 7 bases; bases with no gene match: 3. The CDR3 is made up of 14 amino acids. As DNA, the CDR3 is TGTGCCAGCATGGGGAGGGAGAACACCGGGGAGCTGTTTTTT. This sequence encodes CASMGRENTGELFF.

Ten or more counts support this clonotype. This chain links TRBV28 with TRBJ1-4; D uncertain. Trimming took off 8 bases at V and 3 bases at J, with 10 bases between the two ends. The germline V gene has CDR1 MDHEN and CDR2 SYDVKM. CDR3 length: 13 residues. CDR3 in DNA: TGTGCCAGCGGGGAGTTGGCTAATGAAAAACTGTTTTTT. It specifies CASGELANEKLFF.

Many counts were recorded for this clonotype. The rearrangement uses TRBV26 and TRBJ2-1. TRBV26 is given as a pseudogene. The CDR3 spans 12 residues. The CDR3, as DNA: TGTGCCAGCAGCCCATGGTCCAGTGAGCAGTTCTTC. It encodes CASSPWSSEQFF.

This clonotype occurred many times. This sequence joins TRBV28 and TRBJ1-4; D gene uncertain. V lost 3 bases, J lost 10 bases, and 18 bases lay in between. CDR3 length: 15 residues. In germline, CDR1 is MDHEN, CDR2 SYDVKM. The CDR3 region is CASSLIIPGGGKLFF. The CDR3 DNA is TGTGCCAGCAGTTTGATAATTCCCGGAGGTGGAAAACTGTTTTTT.

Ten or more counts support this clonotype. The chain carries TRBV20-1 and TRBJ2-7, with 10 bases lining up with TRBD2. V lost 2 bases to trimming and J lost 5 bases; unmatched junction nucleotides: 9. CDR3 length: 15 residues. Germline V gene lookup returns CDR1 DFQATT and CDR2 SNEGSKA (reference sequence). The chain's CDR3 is CSARLSSGRGNEQYF. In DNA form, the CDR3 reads TGCAGTGCTAGATTGTCCAGCGGGAGGGGAAACGAGCAGTACTTC.

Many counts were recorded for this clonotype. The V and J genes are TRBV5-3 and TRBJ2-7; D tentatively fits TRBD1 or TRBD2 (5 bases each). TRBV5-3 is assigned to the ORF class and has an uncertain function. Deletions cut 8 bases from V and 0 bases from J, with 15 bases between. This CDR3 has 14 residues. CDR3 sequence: CASSPPGSSYEQYF. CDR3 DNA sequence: TGTGCCAGCAGCCCGCCAGGGAGCTCCTACGAGCAGTACTTC.

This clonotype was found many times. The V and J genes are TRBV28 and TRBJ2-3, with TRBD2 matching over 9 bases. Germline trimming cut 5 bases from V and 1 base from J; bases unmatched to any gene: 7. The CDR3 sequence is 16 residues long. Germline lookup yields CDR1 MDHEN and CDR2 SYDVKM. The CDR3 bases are TGTGCCAGCAGTCGAAATAGCGGGAGCCGCACAGATACGCAGTATTTT. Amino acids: CASSRNSGSRTDTQYF.

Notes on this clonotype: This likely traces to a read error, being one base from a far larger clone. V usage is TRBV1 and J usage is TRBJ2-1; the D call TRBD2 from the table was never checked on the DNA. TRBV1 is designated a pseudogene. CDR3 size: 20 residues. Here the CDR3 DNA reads TGCGCCAGAAGCCAAGAAGTGCGGACTAGCGGAAGGAGCTCCTACAATGAGCAGTTCTTC. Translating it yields CARSQEVRTSGRSSYNEQFF.

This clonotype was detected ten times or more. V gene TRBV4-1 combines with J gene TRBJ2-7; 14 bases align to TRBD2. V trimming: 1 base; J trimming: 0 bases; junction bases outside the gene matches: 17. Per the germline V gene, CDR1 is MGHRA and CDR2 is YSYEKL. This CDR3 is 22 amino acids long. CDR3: CASSQVRWPGLAGDPDSYEQYF. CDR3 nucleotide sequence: TGCGCCAGCAGCCAAGTTCGTTGGCCGGGACTAGCGGGAGACCCCGACTCCTACGAGCAGTACTTC.

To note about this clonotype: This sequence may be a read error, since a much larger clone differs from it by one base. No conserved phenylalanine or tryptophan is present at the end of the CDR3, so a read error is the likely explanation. This CDR3 reads CASSLGQRGTDTQYI. The CDR3 DNA is TGTGCCAGCAGCTTAGGCCAGCGGGGCACAGATACGCAGTATATT. The chain joins TRBV7-6 to TRBJ2-3; TRBD2 might be the D (6 bases). Germline V gene sequence: CDR1 SGHVS, CDR2 FNYEAQ. V dropped 1 base and J dropped 1 base, with 9 bases sitting between them. The CDR3 extends over 15 amino acids.

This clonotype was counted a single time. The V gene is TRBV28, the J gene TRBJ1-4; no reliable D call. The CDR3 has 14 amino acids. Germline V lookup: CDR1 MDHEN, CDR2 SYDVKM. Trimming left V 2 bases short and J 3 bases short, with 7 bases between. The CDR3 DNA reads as TGTGCCAGCAGTTTAAGGATGGCTAATGAAAAACTGTTTTTT. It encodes CASSLRMANEKLFF.